This T cell receptor (beta chain) appears in the sequencing data of a study of cytomegalovirus exposure and HLA in healthy donors. Study overall: Unique TCR beta sequences numbering some 110 million came from approximately 180 million T cells in an earlier analysis.

V lost 3 bases to trimming and J lost 1 base; unmatched junction nucleotides: 5. This CDR3 comprises 15 residues. The germline V gene has CDR1 LNHDA and CDR2 SQIVND (reference sequence). This clone was found a few times. Its antigen is currently unknown. Primers for the PCR totalled 60 Vbeta and 13 Jbeta. The protocol was immunoSEQ multiplex PCR, while the TCRdb copy is restricted to in-frame clones and leaves out a portion. The data contain over 150,000 clones, nearly 80% of them singletons. Study conclusions and caveats: Despite most TCR sequences being rare, some public TCRs occurred in many donors. In a later analysis, TCR beta V- and J-gene trimming was associated with a missense DCLRE1C variant.

This clonotype originated in a man aged 25-45 years in good health and CMV-seropositive. The chain couples TRBV19 to TRBJ2-5; 7 bases map to TRBD1. Sequenced material: PBMCs. CDR3 DNA sequence: TGTGCCAGTAGTATTGAGGGACAGAGCCAAGAGACCCAGTACTTC. It yields the protein CASSIEGQSQETQYF.